These 19 T cell receptor beta chains were all obtained from the same sample, sequenced in a study of T cell changes during pregnancy in multiple sclerosis. Libraries were prepared by immunoSEQ multiplex PCR; TCRdb keeps only in-frame clonotypes and omits some of them. Of over 80,000 clones listed, about nine tenths are singletons. Sequences were derived from peripheral blood, sampled in the second trimester of pregnancy. All receptors come from a female donor in good health, enrolled as a control in a pregnancy study.

V usage is TRBV2 and J usage is TRBJ2-7; D is perhaps TRBD2 (5 bases). Deletions cut 6 bases from V and 0 bases from J, with 6 bases between. Germline CDR1 and CDR2: SNHLY and FYNNEI. This CDR3 contains 12 residues. CDR3 coding DNA: TGTGCCAGCAGAGCGGACTCCTACGAGCAGTACTTC. It is translated as CASRADSYEQYF.

This clone showed up just a few times. The chain is built from TRBV2 and TRBJ1-4; perhaps TRBD1 as D (5 bases). The CDR3 runs 15 residues. Germline values: CDR1 SNHLY, CDR2 FYNNEI. With 6 bases removed from V and 3 bases from J, the gap between germline ends came to 14 bases. The CDR3 sequence: CASSGGGTANEKLFF. CDR3 DNA sequence: TGTGCCAGCAGCGGTGGCGGGACGGCTAATGAAAAACTGTTTTTT.

J is TRBJ1-1 and V is TRBV6-5; D is possibly TRBD1 (5 bases). Trimming cost V 4 bases and J 6 bases, with 15 bases left between them. The CDR3 runs 14 residues. Germline V CDR1 and CDR2: MNHEY, SVGAGI. The CDR3: CASSFTSGQSEAFF. CDR3 in DNA: TGTGCCAGCAGTTTCACTTCAGGGCAGTCTGAAGCTTTCTTT.

This clone showed up just a few times. This chain uses TRBV1 with TRBJ2-7; no check of the table's D call, TRBD2, against the DNA was made. TRBV1 is listed as a pseudogene. The CDR3 totals 16 residues. CDR3 loop: CTSSQETSGGIYEQYF. The CDR3 region has the DNA TGCACCAGCAGCCAGGAGACCAGCGGGGGGATCTACGAGCAGTACTTC.

The CDR3 bases are TGTGCCAGCAGTCTAGCGGCGGGGGGGAAGAGAAAACTGTTTTTT. It specifies CASSLAAGGKRKLFF. The V gene is TRBV11-2, the J gene TRBJ1-4; maybe TRBD1 (5 bases). The V gene lost 6 bases and the J gene lost 10 bases, with 21 bases spanning the gap. This CDR3 region has 15 residues. Germline CDR1 is SGHAT and CDR2 is FQNNGV. Together with reference TRBV11-2 and TRBJ1-4, the CDR3 gives the full variable domain: EAGVAQSPRYKIIEKRQSVAFWCNPISGHATLYWYQQILGQGPKLLIQFQNNGVVDDSQLPKDRFSAERLKGVDSTLKIQPAKLEDSAVYLCASSLAAGGKRKLFFGSGTQLSVL.

The chain combines TRBV5-8 with TRBJ1-5; 7 bases fit TRBD1. V was clipped by 4 bases and J by 6 bases; unmatched bases: 10. CDR3 length equals 15 residues. The germline CDR1 and CDR2 sequences are SGHTS and YDEGEE. The CDR3 protein is CASSQNRGRSQPQHF. The CDR3 DNA sequence: TGTGCCAGCAGCCAGAACAGGGGCCGGTCTCAGCCCCAGCATTTT.

The rearrangement links TRBV5-1 to TRBJ1-6; maybe TRBD1 (5 bases). In germline, CDR1 is SGHRS, CDR2 YFSETQ. V was shortened by 3 bases and J by 10 bases, with 17 bases between the two germline ends. The CDR3 totals 15 residues. This CDR3 reads CASSSSVSQGSPLHF. DNA of the CDR3: TGCGCCAGCAGCTCCTCGGTCAGCCAGGGATCACCCCTCCACTTT. Full variable domain (outside the CDR3, taken from reference TRBV5-1 and TRBJ1-6): KAGVTQTPRYLIKTRGQQVTLSCSPISGHRSVSWYQQTPGQGLQFLFEYFSETQRNKGNFPGRFSGRQFSNSRSEMNVSTLELGDSALYLCASSSSVSQGSPLHFGNGTRLTVT.

V usage is TRBV4-1 and J usage is TRBJ1-2, with D possibly matching TRBD1 (5 bases). The CDR3 has 12 residues. V was shortened by 0 bases and J by 7 bases, with 6 bases between the two germline ends. Germline loops: CDR1 MGHRA, CDR2 YSYEKL. The CDR3 coding sequence is TGCGCCAGCAGCCAAGACAGGGTTGGCTACACCTTC. Its protein is CASSQDRVGYTF.

V gene TRBV14 combines with J gene TRBJ2-7; D gene uncertain. CDR3 length: 13 amino acids. Germline V gene lookup returns CDR1 SGHDN and CDR2 FVKESK. Trimming removed 5 bases from V and 1 base from J, with 9 bases in between. The CDR3 DNA follows: TGTGCCAGCAGCGAGAGAGAATCCTACGAGCAGTACTTC. Translation: CASSERESYEQYF.

This clone was seen only a few times. The V and J genes are TRBV5-1 and TRBJ1-1; D not certain. V shed 0 bases and J shed 1 base, with 19 bases lying between them. This CDR3 spans 18 amino acids. Germline loops: CDR1 SGHRS, CDR2 YFSETQ. In DNA, the CDR3 is TGCGCCAGCAGCTTGGCCATTCGAGGAGCAGCATCGAACACTGAAGCTTTCTTT. It encodes CASSLAIRGAASNTEAFF.

The V and J genes are TRBV27 and TRBJ1-5, with D tentatively TRBD1 (5 bases). This CDR3 contains 12 residues. The germline V and J ends were trimmed by 7 bases and 5 bases, with 9 bases remaining between them. Per germline, CDR1 MNHEY and CDR2 SMNVEV (reference sequence). The CDR3: CASTTGDQPQHF. The CDR3 DNA reads TGTGCCAGCACCACGGGGGATCAGCCCCAGCATTTT.

The rearrangement joins TRBV19 to TRBJ2-5; D gene unclear. CDR1 and CDR2 from the germline V gene are LNHDA and SQIVND (reference sequence). The CDR3 sequence is 14 residues long. Trimming removed 7 bases at V and 1 base at J, with 13 bases between. The CDR3 sequence is CASKVGTAQETQYF. Here the CDR3 DNA reads TGTGCCAGTAAGGTTGGAACAGCCCAAGAGACCCAGTACTTC. The full variable domain, with the rest looked up from reference TRBV19 and TRBJ2-5, is DGGITQSPKYLFRKEGQNVTLSCEQNLNHDAMYWYRQDPGQGLRLIYYSQIVNDFQKGDIAEGYSVSREKKESFPLTVTSAQKNPTAFYLCASKVGTAQETQYFGPGTRLLVL.

The chain uses TRBV6-1 and TRBJ1-5; D is unclear. The V gene lost 4 bases and the J gene lost 1 base, with 14 bases spanning the gap. The CDR3 length is 16 residues. Looked up from germline, CDR1 is MNHNS and CDR2 is SASEGT. As DNA, the CDR3 is TGTGCCAGCAGTGTAGTTTCGAGGATCAGCAATCAGCCCCAGCATTTT. It yields the protein CASSVVSRISNQPQHF.

The chain is built from TRBV5-1 and TRBJ2-1; TRBD1 agrees at 8 bases. Germline V gives CDR1 SGHRS, CDR2 YFSETQ. This CDR3 comprises 13 residues. Trimming removed 4 bases from V and 8 bases from J; junction bases left unmatched: 5. The CDR3 nucleotides are TGCGCCAGCAGCATCCAGGGGGCTGATGAGCAGTTCTTC. Translation gives CASSIQGADEQFF. The complete variable domain, with remaining parts taken from reference TRBV5-1 and TRBJ2-1, reads KAGVTQTPRYLIKTRGQQVTLSCSPISGHRSVSWYQQTPGQGLQFLFEYFSETQRNKGNFPGRFSGRQFSNSRSEMNVSTLELGDSALYLCASSIQGADEQFFGPGTRLTVL.

The chain combines TRBV11-1 with TRBJ2-5; the match to TRBD2 covers 9 bases. The V gene's germline CDR1 is SGHAT and CDR2 FQDESV (reference sequence). The V segment lost 2 bases and the J segment 3 bases; nucleotides outside the gene matches: 1. The CDR3 covers 14 residues. The CDR3 sequence: CASSLLAGKETQYF. CDR3 nucleotide sequence: TGTGCCAGCAGCTTACTAGCGGGGAAAGAGACCCAGTACTTC.

This clone was seen a single time. The chain is built from TRBV6-4 and TRBJ2-1; D possibly corresponds to TRBD2 (5 bases). Germline V lookup: CDR1 MRHNA, CDR2 SNTAGT. The V end was cut by 4 bases, the J end by 0 bases, with 7 bases between. This CDR3 contains 14 residues. The CDR3 sequence: CASSVDYSYNEQFF. CDR3 DNA: TGTGCCAGCAGTGTCGACTACTCCTACAATGAGCAGTTCTTC.

The chain couples TRBV4-2 to TRBJ2-1; TRBD2 might be the D (5 bases). This CDR3 has 16 amino acids. With 4 bases removed from V and 1 base from J, the gap between germline ends came to 14 bases. Germline V gene lookup returns CDR1 LGHNA and CDR2 YNFKEQ. In DNA form, the CDR3 reads TGTGCCAGCAGCCGAGACCCTACGGGGTCCTACAATGAGCAGTTCTTC. Residues: CASSRDPTGSYNEQFF.

J is TRBJ1-1 and V is TRBV19; D is unresolved. The CDR3 contains 16 residues. Germline CDR1 is LNHDA and CDR2 is SQIVND (reference sequence). The V gene lost 2 bases and the J gene lost 2 bases, with 15 bases spanning the gap. The CDR3 DNA reads as TGTGCCAGTAGTATAATGGGAGTGGGAAGTAACACTGAAGCTTTCTTT. Amino acid sequence: CASSIMGVGSNTEAFF. The full variable domain, in which reference TRBV19 and TRBJ1-1 provide the parts outside the CDR3, is DGGITQSPKYLFRKEGQNVTLSCEQNLNHDAMYWYRQDPGQGLRLIYYSQIVNDFQKGDIAEGYSVSREKKESFPLTVTSAQKNPTAFYLCASSIMGVGSNTEAFFGQGTRLTVV.

V usage is TRBV18 and J usage is TRBJ1-4, with TRBD1 as a possible D gene (6 bases). Germline-derived CDR1 and CDR2 are KGHSH and LQKENI. This CDR3 comprises 15 residues. The V end was cut by 5 bases, the J end by 5 bases, with 15 bases between. The CDR3 here is CASSTNRVRNEKLFF. Written as DNA, the CDR3 is TGTGCCAGCTCAACAAACAGGGTCAGGAATGAAAAACTGTTTTTT.